A single sample gave rise to the 20 T cell receptor beta chains below, sequenced in a study of T cell repertoires in cytomegalovirus infection. TCRdb recomputed calls from the reads with MiXCR, one row per CDR3 protein. This repertoire shows approximately 910,000 distinct CDR3 sequences, about a third found once; its top ten account for about an eighth. Antigens for these TCRs are unknown. Material: cultured CD8+ T cells from PBMCs, obtained from culture after CMV antigen stimulation. These receptors were taken from a human donor in good health (CMV status not recorded). Some clones in this sample may be carry-over from other donors' samples.

In its sample, this clonotype was seen a few times. The J gene is TRBJ2-7, the V gene TRBV7-9; possibly TRBD1 for D (5 bases). Germline V lookup: CDR1 SEHNR, CDR2 FQNEAQ (reference sequence). This CDR3 is 18 amino acids long. The V end was cut by 3 bases, the J end by 0 bases, with 21 bases between. CDR3 residues: CASSFDLRGGSISYEQYF. CDR3 nucleotides: TGTGCCAGCAGCTTCGACTTAAGGGGCGGTTCGATCTCCTACGAGCAGTACTTC.

This clonotype has a handful of counts. The gene calls are TRBV7-9 and TRBJ2-4; TRBD2 is a possible D gene (5 bases). The CDR3 is 14 amino acids. Germline CDR1 SEHNR, CDR2 FQNEAQ (reference sequence). With 5 bases removed from V and 6 bases from J, the gap between germline ends came to 14 bases. CDR3 nucleotides: TGTGCCAGCAGCCCCGGCGGGTTTGGAAACATTCAGTACTTC. It encodes CASSPGGFGNIQYF.

The chain uses TRBV4-1 and TRBJ2-2; the match to TRBD1 covers 9 bases. V dropped 8 bases and J dropped 7; count of bases not matched to a gene: 14. This CDR3 is 16 amino acids long. In germline, CDR1 is MGHRA, CDR2 YSYEKL. In nucleotides, the CDR3 is TGCGCCAGCGGGGGTCCGGGACAGGGCAAGGGCGGGGAGCTGTTTTTT. This translates into CASGGPGQGKGGELFF.

This clonotype was detected only a few times. The gene calls are TRBV9 and TRBJ2-2, with D hard to call. The CDR3 spans 17 residues. Germline CDR1 and CDR2: SGDLS and YYNGEE. Trimming removed 0 bases from V and 0 bases from J, with 12 bases in between. CDR3 region: CASSVARVMANTGELFF. DNA of the CDR3: TGTGCCAGCAGCGTAGCTAGGGTAATGGCGAACACCGGGGAGCTGTTTTTT.

The sample holds a few counts of this clonotype. This chain links TRBV12-5 with TRBJ2-3, with 8 bases that match TRBD2. There are 14 residues in the CDR3. J was trimmed by 5 bases and V by 3 bases; bases with no gene match: 4. The germline V gene has CDR1 LGHNT and CDR2 FRNRAP. CDR3 sequence (DNA): TGTGCTAGTGGTTTCGGGGGGGCCAGAGATACGCAGTATTTT. Amino acid sequence: CASGFGGARDTQYF.

The chain combines TRBV7-2 with TRBJ2-3, with 9 positions matching TRBD2. This CDR3 comprises 15 residues. The germline V gene has CDR1 SGHTA and CDR2 FQGNSA. V trimming: 3 bases; J trimming: 1 base; junction bases outside the gene matches: 2. The CDR3, as DNA: TGTGCCAGCAGCTTTATAGCGGGGGGCACAGATACGCAGTATTTT. Protein: CASSFIAGGTDTQYF.

The chain couples TRBV4-1 to TRBJ2-1; 12 positions agree with TRBD2. There are 20 residues in the CDR3. Germline values: CDR1 MGHRA, CDR2 YSYEKL. Losses at the gene ends were 4 bases for V and 8 bases for J; bases not matched to a gene: 21. The CDR3 loop reads CASSPIALAGGPNFSYEQFF. In DNA form, the CDR3 reads TGCGCCAGCAGCCCGATCGCTCTAGCGGGGGGGCCTAACTTCAGCTATGAGCAGTTCTTC.

In this sample, this clonotype turned up once. J is TRBJ2-5 and V is TRBV6-1, with 11 bases matching TRBD2. The CDR3 spans 16 residues. Looked up from germline, CDR1 is MNHNS and CDR2 is SASEGT. Germline trimming cut 5 bases from V and 1 base from J; bases unmatched to any gene: 6. The CDR3 DNA follows: TGTGCCAGCAGTCGACTAGCGGGACCGTTCCAAGAGACCCAGTACTTC. This gives the protein CASSRLAGPFQETQYF.

This clonotype was observed a few times. CDR3 amino acids: CASIHSTDTQYF. Here the CDR3 DNA reads TGTGCCAGCATCCACAGCACAGATACGCAGTATTTT. The rearrangement links TRBV6-5 to TRBJ2-3; D is unclear. V gave up 7 bases and J gave up 0 bases, with 5 bases separating them. CDR3 length equals 12 residues. Germline CDR1 and CDR2: MNHEY and SVGAGI.

V usage is TRBV6-2 or TRBV6-3 and J usage is TRBJ2-2; D is perhaps TRBD1 or TRBD2 (6 bases each). CDR1 MNHEY and CDR2 SVGEGT come from the germline V gene. CDR3 length: 16 amino acids. V lost 2 bases to trimming and J lost 7 bases, with 17 bases between them. CDR3 nucleotides: TGTGCCAGCAGTTACCAGGGGAAGCTGGGAGGCGGGGAGCTGTTTTTT. As protein: CASSYQGKLGGGELFF.

V and J are TRBV4-1 and TRBJ1-2, with 9 bases that match TRBD1. Germline trimming cut 3 bases from V and 8 bases from J; bases unmatched to any gene: 7. The germline V gene encodes CDR1 MGHRA and CDR2 YSYEKL. The CDR3 length is 14 residues. In nucleotides, the CDR3 is TGCGCCAGCAGCCACCGCACAGGGGGCTCGGGCTACACCTTC. Translation: CASSHRTGGSGYTF.

The rearrangement joins TRBV7-8 to TRBJ2-7; 7 bases are a match to TRBD1. This CDR3 comprises 12 residues. The germline V gene has CDR1 SGHVS and CDR2 FQNEAQ. With V trimmed by 4 bases and J by 6 bases, 3 bases remained unmatched. CDR3 sequence: CASSSPGGEQYF. CDR3 DNA: TGTGCCAGCAGCTCTCCAGGGGGCGAGCAGTACTTC. Full variable domain (missing parts from reference TRBV7-8 and TRBJ2-7): GAGVSQSPRYKVAKRGQDVALRCDPISGHVSLFWYQQALGQGPEFLTYFQNEAQLDKSGLPSDRFFAERPEGSVSTLKIQRTQQEDSAVYLCASSSPGGEQYFGPGTRLTVT.

The CDR3 loop reads CATSRDRRSNTGELFF. The CDR3, as DNA: TGTGCCACCAGCAGAGATCGGAGGTCCAACACCGGGGAGCTGTTTTTT. The chain links TRBV15 to TRBJ2-2; possibly TRBD2 for D (5 bases). V was clipped by 0 bases and J by 2 bases, with 10 bases between them. The germline CDR1 and CDR2 sequences are LNHNV and YYDKDF (reference sequence). The length of the CDR3 is 16 residues.

This clonotype was seen once. The CDR3 sequence: CASSYLGVEYNEQFF. The CDR3 DNA sequence: TGTGCCAGCAGTTATCTGGGGGTTGAGTACAATGAGCAGTTCTTC. The chain recombines TRBV6-2 or TRBV6-3 with TRBJ2-1; D may match TRBD1 or TRBD2 (5 bases each). Germline V gene sequence: CDR1 MNHEY, CDR2 SVGEGT. This CDR3 contains 15 residues. Trimming pared 3 bases from V and 4 bases from J, leaving 13 bases between.

This clonotype was counted only a few times. Written as DNA, the CDR3 is TGTGCCAGCTCACCACACGACAGGGGCGGAGGCGAGCAGTACTTC. Translating it yields CASSPHDRGGGEQYF. The chain combines TRBV18 with TRBJ2-7; 8 nucleotides line up with TRBD1. V was clipped by 1 base and J by 6 bases; unmatched bases: 8. The CDR3 has 15 amino acids. The germline gives CDR1 KGHSH, CDR2 LQKENI.

This clonotype was counted a few times. The V and J genes are TRBV4-1 and TRBJ2-7; perhaps TRBD1 as D (6 bases). The CDR3 is made up of 15 amino acids. Trimming took 1 base from V and 1 from J, leaving 11 bases between them. CDR1 is MGHRA, CDR2 YSYEKL, per germline. The DNA for the CDR3 is TGCGCCAGCAGCCAAGGGACAGACTATTCCTACGAGCAGTACTTC. Amino acid sequence: CASSQGTDYSYEQYF.

This clonotype was picked up a small number of times. The gene calls are TRBV7-2 and TRBJ2-3; D gene uncertain. The germline V gene encodes CDR1 SGHTA and CDR2 FQGNSA. The length of the CDR3 is 16 residues. The ends were cut back, 3 bases at V and 2 bases at J, with 15 bases in the middle. The CDR3 coding sequence is TGTGCCAGCAGCTTCTTCGGCAAGAGAATCACAGATACGCAGTATTTT. This encodes CASSFFGKRITDTQYF.

This clonotype was counted between two and nine times. J is TRBJ2-7 and V is TRBV12-3 or TRBV12-4; 10 nucleotides match TRBD2. The junction had 8 bases not matched to a gene; V was cut back by 6 bases and J by 0 bases. This CDR3 is 16 amino acids long. The CDR3 sequence: CASSAGLAASSYEQYF. CDR3 in DNA: TGTGCCAGCAGCGCAGGACTAGCGGCCAGCTCCTACGAGCAGTACTTC.

This clonotype was picked up one time. The chain has TRBV15 and TRBJ2-7, with 8 nucleotides matching TRBD2. Germline CDR1 LNHNV, CDR2 YYDKDF (reference sequence). The V segment lost 3 bases and the J segment 3 bases; nucleotides outside the gene matches: 4. This CDR3 spans 14 amino acids. CDR3 loop: CATSSESGGYEQYF. The CDR3 nucleotides are TGTGCCACCAGCAGTGAGAGCGGGGGCTACGAGCAGTACTTC.

This clonotype was detected only a few times. The chain carries TRBV27 and TRBJ2-2; D is possibly TRBD1 (6 bases). Germline-derived CDR1 and CDR2 are MNHEY and SMNVEV (reference sequence). Trimming stripped 5 bases from V and 6 bases from J, with 10 bases between. The CDR3 length is 13 residues. The CDR3: CASSLNRAGELFF. The CDR3 DNA reads TGTGCCAGCAGTCTCAACAGGGCCGGGGAGCTGTTTTTT.